Following are 29 T cell receptor beta chains from one sample sequenced in a study of CD8 T cells in ankylosing spondylitis. TCRdb re-analysed the 5' RACE reads in MiXCR, keeping a single row per CDR3 protein. The repertoire holds about 540,000 distinct CDR3 sequences, with approximately 11% as singletons. Study findings and constraints: Made up of eight highly homologous variants, a TCR beta motif appeared characteristic of ankylosing spondylitis blood.

For these receptors, no antigen is known. The sequencing input was blood, either unsorted or a sorted T cell fraction (not recorded which). Receptor source: a male donor with ankylosing spondylitis.

This clonotype was picked up a small number of times. The chain carries TRBV12-5 and TRBJ2-3, with a possible D match to TRBD1 (6 bases). Germline-derived CDR1 and CDR2 are LGHNT and FRNRAP. CDR3 length: 13 residues. V was trimmed by 5 bases and J by 6 bases, leaving 12 bases between them. CDR3 protein: CASGGGGSDTQYF. The CDR3 DNA is TGTGCTAGTGGTGGTGGGGGCTCGGATACGCAGTATTTT. Looking up the rest from reference TRBV12-5 and TRBJ2-3 gives the full variable domain: DARVTQTPRHKVTEMGQEVTMRCQPILGHNTVFWYRQTMMQGLELLAYFRNRAPLDDSGMPKDRFSAEMPDATLATLKIQPSEPRDSAVYFCASGGGGSDTQYFGPGTRLTVL.

The V call is TRBV3-1, the J call TRBJ2-1; TRBD1 or TRBD2 may be the D gene (5 bases each). Trimming removed 3 bases at V and 4 bases at J, with 13 bases between. Germline V gene lookup returns CDR1 LGHDT and CDR2 YNNKEL (reference sequence). The CDR3 has 15 residues. DNA for the CDR3: TGTGCCAGCAGCCAGCTGGGGGATGGATACAATGAGCAGTTCTTC. This gives the protein CASSQLGDGYNEQFF.

This clonotype was recorded a few times. The rearrangement links TRBV13 to TRBJ1-1; a possible D gene is TRBD1 (6 bases). This CDR3 is 14 amino acids long. CDR1 is PRHDT, CDR2 FYEKMQ, per germline (reference sequence). V lost 5 bases to trimming and J lost 1 base, with 11 bases between them. The DNA of the CDR3 is TGTGCCAGCAGCCCTCAGGGGCAGAACACTGAAGCTTTCTTT. Protein sequence: CASSPQGQNTEAFF.

This clonotype has a handful of counts. One end of the junction fails to match germline, which may point to a read error. This chain connects TRBV2 to TRBJ2-3, with 13 bases that match TRBD2. The germline CDR1 and CDR2 sequences are SNHLY and FYNNEI. This CDR3 has 18 amino acids. The CDR3 DNA reads TGTGCCAGCAGAGAAGCTGAGACTAGCGGGGGGCCCACAGATACGCAGTATTTT. As protein: CASREAETSGGPTDTQYF.

This clonotype was seen a handful of times. The V call is TRBV6-2 or TRBV6-3, the J call TRBJ2-1; 10 bases are a match to TRBD1. V gave up 2 bases and J gave up 9 bases; unmatched junction bases: 10. The CDR3 is 16 amino acids. The germline CDR1 and CDR2 sequences are MNHEY and SVGEGT. The CDR3 here is CASSYAGQGVFSEQFF. CDR3 coding DNA: TGTGCCAGCAGTTACGCCGGACAGGGGGTTTTCAGTGAGCAGTTCTTC.

The chain carries TRBV6-5 and TRBJ2-6; D remains unclear. The V gene lost 2 bases and the J gene lost 6 bases, with 8 bases spanning the gap. The germline gives CDR1 MNHEY, CDR2 SVGAGI. This CDR3 contains 14 residues. CDR3 in amino acids: CASSYRRQANVLTF. CDR3 sequence (DNA): TGTGCCAGCAGTTACCGAAGACAGGCCAACGTCCTGACTTTC.

This clonotype has at least ten counts. The chain joins TRBV20-1 to TRBJ2-3; 9 nucleotides line up with TRBD1. V dropped 6 bases and J dropped 5; count of bases not matched to a gene: 6. CDR3 length: 13 residues. Per germline, CDR1 DFQATT and CDR2 SNEGSKA (reference sequence). CDR3 sequence reads: CSASGTGIDTQYF. CDR3 coding DNA: TGCAGTGCATCCGGGACAGGGATAGATACGCAGTATTTT.

There are a few counts of this clonotype. This chain links TRBV5-5 with TRBJ2-1; 7 bases are shared with TRBD2. J lost 0 bases, V lost 0 bases, and 3 bases had no gene match. The CDR3 contains 16 residues. The V gene's germline CDR1 is SGHKS and CDR2 YYEKEE (reference sequence). DNA for the CDR3: TGTGCCAGCAGCTTGGGGCGGGGGAGCTCCTACAATGAGCAGTTCTTC. This codes for CASSLGRGSSYNEQFF.

The chain uses TRBV20-1 and TRBJ1-5; 8 bases align to TRBD1. Germline CDR1 is DFQATT and CDR2 is SNEGSKA (reference sequence). The CDR3 consists of 15 residues. J gave up 1 base and V 1 base, and 3 bases lay outside the gene matches. The CDR3: CSARGRTGSNQPQHF. The CDR3 nucleotides are TGCAGTGCTAGAGGTCGGACAGGGAGCAATCAGCCCCAGCATTTT.

The sample holds many counts of this clonotype. The chain has TRBV24-1 and TRBJ1-1, with D maybe TRBD1 (5 bases). Deletions cut 2 bases from V and 3 bases from J, with 6 bases between. CDR1 and CDR2 (germline): KGHDR, SFDVKD. This CDR3 spans 13 amino acids. CDR3: CATSDWGDTEAFF. CDR3 bases: TGTGCCACCAGTGATTGGGGGGACACTGAAGCTTTCTTT.

This clonotype was detected only a few times. The CDR3 DNA reads as TGCAGTGAGTCAGGGACAGATACGCAGTATTTT. Protein sequence: CSESGTDTQYF. This chain uses TRBV20-1 with TRBJ2-3; tentative D call: TRBD1 (5 bases). The germline V gene has CDR1 DFQATT and CDR2 SNEGSKA (reference sequence). Trimming stripped 7 bases from V and 3 bases from J, with 8 bases between. The CDR3 length is 11 residues.

The chain combines TRBV5-4 with TRBJ2-2; a possible D gene is TRBD1 (5 bases). Germline loops: CDR1 SGHNT, CDR2 YYREEE (reference sequence). The CDR3 runs to 15 residues. V dropped 0 bases and J dropped 3 bases, with 9 bases sitting between them. CDR3 residues: CASSLEGQYTGELFF. The CDR3 nucleotides are TGTGCCAGCAGCTTGGAGGGGCAGTACACCGGGGAGCTGTTTTTT.

This clonotype was observed a handful of times. This rearrangement joins TRBV2 to TRBJ2-3; TRBD1 agrees at 7 bases. This CDR3 has 13 residues. The V gene's germline CDR1 is SNHLY and CDR2 FYNNEI. V shed 9 bases, J shed 4 bases, and the junction held 7 bases outside the gene matches. The CDR3: CASRQGRADTQYF. CDR3 nucleotide sequence: TGTGCCAGTCGACAGGGTAGAGCAGATACGCAGTATTTT.

CDR3 sequence: CASSYGGRKLDYGYTF. The CDR3 nucleotides read TGTGCCAGCAGTTACGGTGGAAGGAAATTGGACTATGGCTACACCTTC. The chain joins TRBV6-5 to TRBJ1-2; D is uncertain. Trimming cost V 2 bases and J 3 bases, with 16 bases left between them. Germline CDR1 reads MNHEY; CDR2 reads SVGAGI. This CDR3 has 16 amino acids.

The chain has TRBV2 and TRBJ2-2; 11 bases line up with TRBD1. This CDR3 spans 15 amino acids. Per germline, CDR1 SNHLY and CDR2 FYNNEI. J lost 5 bases, V lost 6 bases, and 5 bases had no gene match. The CDR3 nucleotides are TGTGCCAGCAGCCGGGACAGGGGGGAAACCGGGGAGCTGTTTTTT. Protein sequence: CASSRDRGETGELFF. The entire variable domain, with the rest obtained from reference TRBV2 and TRBJ2-2, is as follows: EPEVTQTPSHQVTQMGQEVILRCVPISNHLYFYWYRQILGQKVEFLVSFYNNEISEKSEIFDDQFSVERPDGSNFTLKIRSTKLEDSAMYFCASSRDRGETGELFFGEGSRLTVL.

The chain is built from TRBV2 and TRBJ2-1; 8 bases are shared with TRBD1. CDR3 length: 15 amino acids. The V and J ends lost 8 bases and 5 bases, in that order; junction bases with no gene match: 11. Germline CDR1 is SNHLY and CDR2 is FYNNEI. The CDR3 DNA follows: TGTGCCAGCCGAGGTTGGGACAGGAGCAACAATGAGCAGTTCTTC. This sequence encodes CASRGWDRSNNEQFF.

This clonotype was seen ten or more times. The V call is TRBV24-1, the J call TRBJ2-7; TRBD1 is a possible D gene (5 bases). The CDR3 covers 14 residues. Trimming shortened V by 5 bases and J by 3 bases, and 13 bases separated the two germline ends. CDR1 and CDR2 from the germline V gene are KGHDR and SFDVKD. CDR3 sequence (DNA): TGTGCCACCAGTGTCCCGGACAAATTCTACGAGCAGTACTTC. This gives the protein CATSVPDKFYEQYF.

This clonotype was seen only once. The chain carries TRBV20-1 and TRBJ2-2; D is undetermined. In germline, CDR1 is DFQATT, CDR2 SNEGSKA (reference sequence). The V and J ends lost 2 bases and 2 bases respectively, with 12 bases between them. This CDR3 has 15 residues. This CDR3 is CSARPRQRNTGELFF. In DNA form, the CDR3 reads TGCAGTGCTAGACCCCGACAAAGAAACACCGGGGAGCTGTTTTTT.

This clonotype has a count of ten or more. V usage is TRBV2 and J usage is TRBJ2-2, with D unclear. This CDR3 has 16 residues. Per the germline V gene, CDR1 is SNHLY and CDR2 is FYNNEI. The ends were cut back, 1 base at V and 1 base at J, with 10 bases in the middle. CDR3 DNA sequence: TGTGCCAGCAGTGAAGATTCTGGCGGGAACACCGGGGAGCTGTTTTTT. Translating gives CASSEDSGGNTGELFF.

The gene calls are TRBV12-3 or TRBV12-4 and TRBJ1-1, with D unclear. The CDR3 totals 11 residues. Trimming left V 8 bases short and J 4 bases short, with 8 bases between. In DNA form, the CDR3 reads TGTGCCAGCCTAGGGAGCACTGAAGCTTTCTTT. It specifies CASLGSTEAFF.

The chain couples TRBV7-2 to TRBJ1-2; 7 nucleotides line up with TRBD1. J gave up 10 bases and V 1 base, and 9 bases lay outside the gene matches. The CDR3 runs 14 residues. The germline V gene has CDR1 SGHTA and CDR2 FQGNSA. CDR3 protein: CASSLDQGGGVYTF. The CDR3 region has the DNA TGTGCCAGCAGCTTAGACCAGGGGGGAGGTGTCTACACCTTC.

This chain joins TRBV7-8 and TRBJ2-7; the D call may be TRBD1 or TRBD2 (6 bases each). The germline CDR1 and CDR2 sequences are SGHVS and FQNEAQ. This CDR3 contains 14 residues. The germline V and J ends were trimmed by 7 bases and 4 bases, with 17 bases remaining between them. This CDR3 reads CASTLSRGPYEQYF. In DNA form, the CDR3 reads TGTGCCAGCACTCTCTCACGGGGGCCTTACGAGCAGTACTTC.

The chain has TRBV20-1 and TRBJ2-2; D not certain. Germline CDR1 and CDR2: DFQATT and SNEGSKA (reference sequence). The ends were cut back, 0 bases at V and 2 bases at J, with 7 bases in the middle. The CDR3 covers 14 residues. CDR3 protein: CSARDRLNTGELFF. CDR3 DNA: TGCAGTGCTAGAGATCGGCTAAACACCGGGGAGCTGTTTTTT.

V and J are TRBV18 and TRBJ2-3, with TRBD2 matching 8 bases. This CDR3 is built from 16 residues. J gave up 2 bases and V 6 bases, and 10 bases lay outside the gene matches. The V gene's germline CDR1 is KGHSH and CDR2 LQKENI. CDR3 DNA: TGTGCCAGCTCCACGGGTCGGGAGGGCCTCACAGATACGCAGTATTTT. The encoded protein is CASSTGREGLTDTQYF.

This rearrangement joins TRBV5-1 to TRBJ2-5; 7 nucleotides line up with TRBD2. With V trimmed by 0 bases and J by 2 bases, 13 bases remained unmatched. The germline gives CDR1 SGHRS, CDR2 YFSETQ. The CDR3 has 18 residues. This CDR3 reads CASSLAKGGPRGQETQYF. The CDR3 DNA reads TGCGCCAGCAGCTTGGCGAAGGGAGGGCCGAGAGGACAAGAGACCCAGTACTTC.

The V and J genes are TRBV12-3 or TRBV12-4 and TRBJ2-5, with TRBD2 matching 8 bases. CDR3 length: 17 residues. V lost 3 bases, J lost 2 bases, and 11 bases stayed unmatched. The CDR3 reads CASSFGGAGAQQETQYF. DNA of the CDR3: TGTGCCAGCAGTTTCGGGGGAGCGGGAGCCCAACAAGAGACCCAGTACTTC.

This clonotype was counted ten times or more. The rearrangement joins TRBV27 to TRBJ1-1, with 7 nucleotides matching TRBD1. CDR3 length: 12 amino acids. Unmatched junction bases numbered 4, after V lost 6 bases and J lost 6 bases. Germline lookup yields CDR1 MNHEY and CDR2 SMNVEV (reference sequence). As DNA, the CDR3 is TGTGCCAGCAGCCCAGGGGGGGCTGAAGCTTTCTTT. Protein sequence: CASSPGGAEAFF.

This clonotype was seen ten or more times. The rearrangement uses TRBV29-1 and TRBJ2-1; 16 positions agree with TRBD2. The CDR3 has 17 amino acids. Germline V gene sequence: CDR1 SQVTM, CDR2 ANQGSEA. V lost 7 bases, J lost 3 bases, and 9 bases stayed unmatched. For the CDR3, the DNA is TGCAGCGCCTTGGGGACTAGCGGGAGGGGGGACTACAATGAGCAGTTCTTC. It encodes CSALGTSGRGDYNEQFF.

This sequence joins TRBV4-2 and TRBJ1-2; D gene uncertain. The CDR3 sequence is 14 residues long. Per germline, CDR1 LGHNA and CDR2 YNFKEQ. Deletions cut 0 bases from V and 8 bases from J, with 13 bases between. The CDR3 DNA sequence: TGTGCCAGCAGCCAAGATACGAGGGTGGGGGGCTACACCTTC. As protein: CASSQDTRVGGYTF.